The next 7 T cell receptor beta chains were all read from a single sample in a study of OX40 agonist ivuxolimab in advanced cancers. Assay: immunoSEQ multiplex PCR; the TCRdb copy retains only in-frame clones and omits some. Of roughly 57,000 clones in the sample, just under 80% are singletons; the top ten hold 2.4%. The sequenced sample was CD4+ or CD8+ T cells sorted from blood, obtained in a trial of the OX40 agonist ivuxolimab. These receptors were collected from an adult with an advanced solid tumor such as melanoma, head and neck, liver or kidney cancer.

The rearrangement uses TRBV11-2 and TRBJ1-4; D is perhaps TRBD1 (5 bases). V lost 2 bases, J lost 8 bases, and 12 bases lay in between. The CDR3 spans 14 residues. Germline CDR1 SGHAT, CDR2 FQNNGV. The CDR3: CASSLRGEEEKLFF. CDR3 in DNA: TGTGCCAGCAGCTTACGGGGGGAAGAAGAAAAACTGTTTTTT.

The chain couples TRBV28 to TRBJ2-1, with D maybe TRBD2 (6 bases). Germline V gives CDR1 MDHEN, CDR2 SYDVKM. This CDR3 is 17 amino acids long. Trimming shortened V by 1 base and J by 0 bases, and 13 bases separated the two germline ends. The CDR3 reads CASSLYRAGSSYNEQFF. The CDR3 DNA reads TGTGCCAGCAGTTTATATCGGGCGGGGAGCTCCTACAATGAGCAGTTCTTC.

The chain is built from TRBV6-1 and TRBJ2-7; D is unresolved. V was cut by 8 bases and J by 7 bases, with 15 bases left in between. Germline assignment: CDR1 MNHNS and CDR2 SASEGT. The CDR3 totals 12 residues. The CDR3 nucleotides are TGTGCCAGCGTGGAGACTTGGACGGAGCAGTACTTC. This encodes CASVETWTEQYF.

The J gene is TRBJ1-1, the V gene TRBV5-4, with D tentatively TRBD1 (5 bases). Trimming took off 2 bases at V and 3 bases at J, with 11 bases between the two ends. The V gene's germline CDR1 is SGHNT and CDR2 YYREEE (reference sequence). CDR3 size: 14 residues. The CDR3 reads CASSFGGEDTEAFF. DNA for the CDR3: TGTGCCAGCAGCTTCGGGGGGGAGGACACTGAAGCTTTCTTT. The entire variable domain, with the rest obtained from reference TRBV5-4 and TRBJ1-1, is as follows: ETGVTQSPTHLIKTRGQQVTLRCSSQSGHNTVSWYQQALGQGPQFIFQYYREEENGRGNFPPRFSGLQFPNYSSELNVNALELDDSALYLCASSFGGEDTEAFFGQGTRLTVV.

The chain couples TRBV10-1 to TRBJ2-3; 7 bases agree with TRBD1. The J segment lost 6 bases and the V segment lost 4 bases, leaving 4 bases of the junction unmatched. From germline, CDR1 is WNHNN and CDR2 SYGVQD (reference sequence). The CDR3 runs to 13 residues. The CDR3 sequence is CASSGLRGDTQYF. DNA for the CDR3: TGCGCCAGCAGTGGCCTCAGGGGGGATACGCAGTATTTT.

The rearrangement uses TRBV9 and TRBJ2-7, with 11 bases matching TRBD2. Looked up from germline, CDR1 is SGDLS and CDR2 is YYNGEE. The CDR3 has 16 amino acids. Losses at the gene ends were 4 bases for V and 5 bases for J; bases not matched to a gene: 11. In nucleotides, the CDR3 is TGTGCCAGCAGCCCTCCTATTTCTAGCGGGGGGAACGAGCAGTACTTC. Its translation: CASSPPISSGGNEQYF.

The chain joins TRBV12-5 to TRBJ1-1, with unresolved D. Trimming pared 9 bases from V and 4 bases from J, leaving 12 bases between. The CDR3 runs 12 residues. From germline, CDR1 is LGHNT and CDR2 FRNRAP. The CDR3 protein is CASLRGGTEAFF. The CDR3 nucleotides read TGTGCTAGCCTCCGAGGCGGCACTGAAGCTTTCTTT.